One sample yielded the 17 T cell receptor beta chains listed below, sequenced in a study of CD8 T cells in Susac syndrome. Random hexamers were used to reverse transcribe the RNA input (about 0.5 to 1 ug). A single record per CDR3 protein comes from TCRdb applying MiXCR to the immunoSEQ multiplex PCR reads. The table lists 80,000 to 90,000 distinct CDR3 sequences, 90% to 95% of them singletons. The sequencing sample was made of CD8+ T cells from PBMCs. The receptor set was obtained from a human donor in good health.

The gene calls are TRBV29-1 and TRBJ1-1; D may be TRBD1 (6 bases). V dropped 5 bases and J dropped 4 bases, with 14 bases sitting between them. The V gene's germline CDR1 is SQVTM and CDR2 ANQGSEA. The CDR3 runs 13 residues. The CDR3 loop is CSVPQGLGTEAFF. In nucleotides, the CDR3 is TGCAGCGTTCCCCAGGGGTTGGGCACTGAAGCTTTCTTT.

This rearrangement joins TRBV5-1 to TRBJ2-7; D is perhaps TRBD1 (6 bases). V was clipped by 5 bases and J by 1 base, with 10 bases between them. Per the germline V gene, CDR1 is SGHRS and CDR2 is YFSETQ. This CDR3 is 13 amino acids long. The CDR3 here is CASRPTGSYEQYF. The DNA of the CDR3 is TGCGCCAGCAGGCCTACAGGGTCCTACGAGCAGTACTTC. The full variable domain, with the rest looked up from reference TRBV5-1 and TRBJ2-7, is KAGVTQTPRYLIKTRGQQVTLSCSPISGHRSVSWYQQTPGQGLQFLFEYFSETQRNKGNFPGRFSGRQFSNSRSEMNVSTLELGDSALYLCASRPTGSYEQYFGPGTRLTVT.

The gene calls are TRBV27 and TRBJ2-3; TRBD1 aligns across 10 bases. Germline CDR1 and CDR2: MNHEY and SMNVEV (reference sequence). The V segment lost 5 bases and the J segment 1 base; nucleotides outside the gene matches: 6. The CDR3 sequence is 16 residues long. CDR3: CASSRTGGLGTDTQYF. CDR3 nucleotides: TGTGCCAGCAGTAGGACAGGGGGTCTAGGCACAGATACGCAGTATTTT.

The CDR3 region has the DNA TGTGCCAGCAGCCAAGGCTACAAAGGGACGGCTAATGAAAAACTGTTTTTT. The encoded protein is CASSQGYKGTANEKLFF. This rearrangement joins TRBV3-1 to TRBJ1-4, with a possible D match to TRBD1 (5 bases). There are 17 residues in the CDR3. The ends were cut back, 1 base at V and 3 bases at J, with 15 bases in the middle. Germline CDR1 and CDR2: LGHDT and YNNKEL (reference sequence).

This clonotype was recorded once. V and J are TRBV5-1 and TRBJ2-7; D uncertain. V was trimmed by 5 bases and J by 1 base, leaving 10 bases between them. Germline V gene data show CDR1 as SGHRS and CDR2 as YFSETQ. This CDR3 has 13 amino acids. The DNA of the CDR3 is TGCGCCAGCAGGTCGGACGGGTCCTACGAGCAGTACTTC. Translating it yields CASRSDGSYEQYF.

This chain links TRBV10-3 with TRBJ2-2, with a tentative D call TRBD2 (6 bases). Trimming removed 3 bases at V and 6 bases at J, with 14 bases between. From germline, CDR1 is ENHRY and CDR2 SYGVKD. The length of the CDR3 is 15 residues. CDR3 region: CAISELAAGAGELFF. The CDR3 DNA is TGTGCCATCAGTGAACTAGCTGCCGGGGCCGGGGAGCTGTTTTTT.

The chain has TRBV29-1 and TRBJ2-7; D is uncertain. The CDR3 runs to 12 residues. The V end lost 4 bases, the J end lost 6 bases, and 13 bases lay between the germline ends. Germline loops: CDR1 SQVTM, CDR2 ANQGSEA. The CDR3: CSVVGLRSEQYF. CDR3 DNA sequence: TGCAGCGTTGTCGGGTTGAGGTCCGAGCAGTACTTC.

The genes are TRBV5-4 and TRBJ2-7; tentative D call: TRBD1 (6 bases). Germline V gene data show CDR1 as SGHNT and CDR2 as YYREEE (reference sequence). The V and J ends lost 3 bases and 5 bases respectively, with 12 bases between them. The CDR3 consists of 13 residues. The CDR3 spells CASSWLQGHEQYF. DNA of the CDR3: TGTGCCAGCAGCTGGTTACAGGGCCACGAGCAGTACTTC.

The gene calls are TRBV5-1 and TRBJ2-3; 8 bases are shared with TRBD2. The germline V gene encodes CDR1 SGHRS and CDR2 YFSETQ. The CDR3 runs 16 residues. The junction had 5 bases not matched to a gene; V was cut back by 0 bases and J by 2 bases. CDR3 residues: CASSLARGGLTDTQYF. CDR3 nucleotide sequence: TGCGCCAGCAGCTTGGCCCGCGGGGGGCTCACAGATACGCAGTATTTT.

The rearrangement uses TRBV7-9 and TRBJ1-5; D gene ambiguous. Germline lookup yields CDR1 SEHNR and CDR2 FQNEAQ (reference sequence). There are 14 residues in the CDR3. Trimming took off 5 bases at V and 1 base at J, with 9 bases between the two ends. The CDR3 DNA is TGTGCCAGCAGCCAAGCGGCCAGCAATCAGCCCCAGCATTTT. Translating gives CASSQAASNQPQHF.

The count of this clonotype is one. The genes are TRBV19 and TRBJ2-4; no clear D. Germline loops: CDR1 LNHDA, CDR2 SQIVND (reference sequence). The CDR3 contains 13 residues. Trimming pared 6 bases from V and 3 bases from J, leaving 9 bases between. DNA for the CDR3: TGTGCCAGTAGCTCCGGGCTCAAAAACATTCAGTACTTC. Residues: CASSSGLKNIQYF.

The V gene is TRBV19, the J gene TRBJ1-2, with unresolved D. Between the trimmed V and J ends, which lost 3 bases and 2 bases, there was a span of 4 bases. In germline, CDR1 is LNHDA, CDR2 SQIVND (reference sequence). CDR3 length equals 12 residues. The CDR3 coding sequence is TGTGCCAGTAGTATCGAGAACTATGGCTACACCTTC. This translates into CASSIENYGYTF. The complete variable domain, with remaining parts taken from reference TRBV19 and TRBJ1-2, reads DGGITQSPKYLFRKEGQNVTLSCEQNLNHDAMYWYRQDPGQGLRLIYYSQIVNDFQKGDIAEGYSVSREKKESFPLTVTSAQKNPTAFYLCASSIENYGYTFGSGTRLTVV.

The chain joins TRBV6-1 to TRBJ2-5; TRBD2 aligns across 9 bases. CDR3 length: 14 residues. Germline V gene lookup returns CDR1 MNHNS and CDR2 SASEGT. The V gene end was trimmed by 7 bases and the J gene end by 1 base; junction bases not matched to a gene: 4. The CDR3 bases are TGTGCCAGCATGGGACTAGCCGCCCAAGAGACCCAGTACTTC. Translating gives CASMGLAAQETQYF.

The chain joins TRBV6-1 to TRBJ1-2; 8 bases fit TRBD1. The V gene end was trimmed by 6 bases and the J gene end by 1 base; junction bases not matched to a gene: 13. This CDR3 has 17 amino acids. Germline CDR1 reads MNHNS; CDR2 reads SASEGT. This CDR3 reads CASRPGTGYPFNYGYTF. Here the CDR3 DNA reads TGTGCCAGCAGACCCGGGACAGGCTATCCTTTTAACTATGGCTACACCTTC.

The V gene is TRBV23-1, the J gene TRBJ1-4, with 7 bases matching TRBD1. TRBV23-1 is flagged as an ORF with uncertain function. Germline trimming cut 3 bases from V and 8 bases from J; bases unmatched to any gene: 9. The CDR3 is 15 residues long. In DNA form, the CDR3 reads TGCGCCAGCAGTCACAAGACAGGGTGTAAAGAAAAACTGTTTTTT. Translated: CASSHKTGCKEKLFF.

This chain connects TRBV5-1 to TRBJ1-2; D might be TRBD1 (5 bases). The CDR3 is 15 residues long. From germline, CDR1 is SGHRS and CDR2 YFSETQ. V was clipped by 4 bases and J by 3 bases, with 16 bases between them. Here the CDR3 DNA reads TGCGCCAGCAGCGGTGGGGCAGGGACCGACTATGGCTACACCTTC. This codes for CASSGGAGTDYGYTF.

V is TRBV5-1 and J is TRBJ1-2; TRBD1 agrees at 8 bases. J was trimmed by 7 bases and V by 0 bases; bases with no gene match: 11. CDR3 length: 16 residues. The germline V gene encodes CDR1 SGHRS and CDR2 YFSETQ. CDR3 sequence reads: CASSLGWDRRDGGYTF. Here the CDR3 DNA reads TGCGCCAGCAGCTTGGGGTGGGACAGGCGCGACGGTGGCTACACCTTC.